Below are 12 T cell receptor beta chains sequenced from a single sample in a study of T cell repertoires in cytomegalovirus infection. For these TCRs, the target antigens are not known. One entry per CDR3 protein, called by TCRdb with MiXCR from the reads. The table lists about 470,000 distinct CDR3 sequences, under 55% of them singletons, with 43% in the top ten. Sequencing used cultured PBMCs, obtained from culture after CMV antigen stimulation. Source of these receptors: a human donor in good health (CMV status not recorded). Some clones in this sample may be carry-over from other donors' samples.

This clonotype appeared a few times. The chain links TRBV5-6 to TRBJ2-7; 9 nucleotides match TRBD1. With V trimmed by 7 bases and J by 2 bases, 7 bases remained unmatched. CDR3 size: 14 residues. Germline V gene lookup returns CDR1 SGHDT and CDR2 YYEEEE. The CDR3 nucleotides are TGTGCCAGCTTAACCGGGACAGGGACCTACGAGCAGTACTTC. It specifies CASLTGTGTYEQYF.

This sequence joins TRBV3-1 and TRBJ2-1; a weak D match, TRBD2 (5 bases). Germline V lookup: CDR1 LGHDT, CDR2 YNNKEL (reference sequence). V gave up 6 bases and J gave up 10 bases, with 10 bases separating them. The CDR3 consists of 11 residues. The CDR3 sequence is CASRSRGEQFF. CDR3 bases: TGTGCCAGCAGATCTAGAGGGGAGCAGTTCTTC.

The CDR3 nucleotides read TGCGCCAGCAGCCAAGAACCGGGACAGCCAACTAATGAAAAACTGTTTTTT. Amino acid sequence: CASSQEPGQPTNEKLFF. This rearrangement joins TRBV4-1 to TRBJ1-4; 7 nucleotides match TRBD1. The CDR3 has 17 residues. Per the germline V gene, CDR1 is MGHRA and CDR2 is YSYEKL. The junction had 4 bases not matched to a gene; V was cut back by 0 bases and J by 0 bases.

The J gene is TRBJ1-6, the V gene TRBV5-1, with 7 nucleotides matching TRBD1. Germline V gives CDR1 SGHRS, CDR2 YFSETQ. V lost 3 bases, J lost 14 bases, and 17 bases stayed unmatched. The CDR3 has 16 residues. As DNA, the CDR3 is TGCGCCAGCAGCTCTTCCGGGACAGAGGCAGCCGAGGCCCTCCACTTT. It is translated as CASSSSGTEAAEALHF.

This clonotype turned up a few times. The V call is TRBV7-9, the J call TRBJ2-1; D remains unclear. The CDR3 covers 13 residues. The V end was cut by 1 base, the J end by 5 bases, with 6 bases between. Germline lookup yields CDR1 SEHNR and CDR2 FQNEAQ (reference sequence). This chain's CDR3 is CASSLVEHNEQFF. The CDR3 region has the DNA TGTGCCAGCAGCTTAGTGGAGCACAATGAGCAGTTCTTC.

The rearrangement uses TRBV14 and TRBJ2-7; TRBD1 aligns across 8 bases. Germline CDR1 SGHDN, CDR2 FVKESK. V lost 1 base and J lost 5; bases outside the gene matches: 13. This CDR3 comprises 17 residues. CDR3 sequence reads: CASSQASSRTGKHEQYF. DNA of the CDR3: TGTGCCAGCAGCCAAGCCTCCTCCAGGACAGGGAAGCACGAGCAGTACTTC.

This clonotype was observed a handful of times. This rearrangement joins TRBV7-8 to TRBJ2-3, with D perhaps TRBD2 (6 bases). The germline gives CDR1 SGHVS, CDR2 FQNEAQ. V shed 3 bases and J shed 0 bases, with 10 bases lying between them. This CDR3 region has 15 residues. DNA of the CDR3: TGTGCCAGCAGCTTTTCGGGGGTTAGCACAGATACGCAGTATTTT. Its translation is CASSFSGVSTDTQYF.

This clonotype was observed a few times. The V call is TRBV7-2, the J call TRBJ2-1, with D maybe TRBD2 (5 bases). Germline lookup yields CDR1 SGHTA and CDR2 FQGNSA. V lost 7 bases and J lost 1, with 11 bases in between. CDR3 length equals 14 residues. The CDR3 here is CASTKSGSYNEQFF. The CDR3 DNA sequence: TGTGCCAGCACCAAAAGCGGATCCTACAATGAGCAGTTCTTC.

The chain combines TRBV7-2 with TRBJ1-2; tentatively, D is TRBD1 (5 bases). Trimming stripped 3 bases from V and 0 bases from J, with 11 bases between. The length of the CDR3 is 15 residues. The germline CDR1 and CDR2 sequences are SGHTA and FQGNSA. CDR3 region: CASSLEGITNYGYTF. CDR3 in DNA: TGTGCCAGCAGCTTGGAGGGGATAACTAACTATGGCTACACCTTC.

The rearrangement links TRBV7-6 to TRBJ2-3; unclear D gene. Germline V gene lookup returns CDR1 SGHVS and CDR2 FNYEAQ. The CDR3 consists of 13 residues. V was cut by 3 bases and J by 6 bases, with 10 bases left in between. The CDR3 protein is CASSLQVPDTQYF. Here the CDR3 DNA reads TGTGCCAGCAGCTTGCAGGTTCCCGATACGCAGTATTTT.

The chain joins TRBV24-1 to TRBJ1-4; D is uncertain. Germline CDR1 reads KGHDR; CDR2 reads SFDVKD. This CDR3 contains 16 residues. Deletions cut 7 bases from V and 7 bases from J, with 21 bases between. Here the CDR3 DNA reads TGTGCCACCAGAGTGGTCGTGGCCCGGGATGGTGAAAAACTGTTTTTT. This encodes CATRVVVARDGEKLFF.

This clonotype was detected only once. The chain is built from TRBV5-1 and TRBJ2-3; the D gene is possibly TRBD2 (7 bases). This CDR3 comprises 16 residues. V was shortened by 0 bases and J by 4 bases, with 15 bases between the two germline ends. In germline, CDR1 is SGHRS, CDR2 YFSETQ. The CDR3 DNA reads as TGCGCCAGCAGCTTGGTAATAGGGGGGGGGTCAGATACGCAGTATTTT. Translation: CASSLVIGGGSDTQYF.